The sequence of this T cell receptor (beta chain) was determined in a study of blood T cell repertoires in COVID-19. The wider study: Donors in Cohort 3 counted as recovered after two negative PCRs, clearance, or symptom resolution. T cells, B-cell-depleted T cells, or PBMCs supplied cDNA or gDNA.

In the original workflow: Counts of nucleated cells, estimated from reference gene primer amplification, were obtained. Some clones are missing from TCRdb's copy, which holds only in-frame ones; the method was immunoSEQ multiplex PCR. Clone size and the V and J calls come from that table; the DNA yielded D and trimming. The table shows about 190,000 clones, with about 88% occurring only once. The participants were between roughly 18 and 100 years old and came from under 25 US areas. V trimming: 5 bases; J trimming: 11 bases; junction bases outside the gene matches: 14. This CDR3 comprises 14 residues. Germline V gives CDR1 SGHVS, CDR2 FQNEAQ.

The sequence derives from a woman aged 40 to 49 in a cohort exposed to, infected with or recovered from COVID-19 (not recorded which). Sequenced material: PBMCs or T cells enriched from blood (not recorded which). The V gene is TRBV7-8, the J gene TRBJ1-1, with TRBD1 matching 7 bases. The CDR3 spells CASSPQRQGSVAFF. The CDR3 DNA follows: TGTGCCAGCAGCCCCCAGAGACAGGGTTCGGTTGCTTTCTTT.